This section outlines one T cell receptor (beta chain) sequence together with its context. This entry belongs to a study of T cell responses to AZD1222 COVID-19 vaccine. Here immunoSEQ multiplex PCR was the method, and the copy in TCRdb shows in-frame clones only, minus some. The top ten hold about 12% of the sample, which has tens of thousands of clones, roughly 88% seen once. The ends lost 2 bases at V and 5 bases at J; junction bases unmatched: 5. There are 16 residues in the CDR3. Looked up from germline, CDR1 is SNHLY and CDR2 is FYNNEI. The input for sequencing was peripheral blood, taken 28 days after the second AZD1222 dose. The origin of this receptor is an adult who received the AZD1222 COVID-19 vaccine. The rearrangement uses TRBV2 and TRBJ2-5, with 13 bases matching TRBD2. This chain's CDR3 is CASSESGLAGLETQYF. CDR3 DNA sequence: TGTGCCAGCAGTGAATCGGGACTAGCGGGGCTTGAGACCCAGTACTTC. Together with reference TRBV2 and TRBJ2-5, the CDR3 gives the full variable domain: EPEVTQTPSHQVTQMGQEVILRCVPISNHLYFYWYRQILGQKVEFLVSFYNNEISEKSEIFDDQFSVERPDGSNFTLKIRSTKLEDSAMYFCASSESGLAGLETQYFGPGTRLLVL.